The clone carrying this T cell receptor (beta chain) has at least ten counts. Its antigen is still unknown. This sample was taken from a study of T cells in Graves' hyperthyroidism and ophthalmopathy. Broader study findings: Ophthalmopathy was identified by the model a median approximately 6.9 months ahead of onset. A 13 V-J model separated ophthalmopathy from stable hyperthyroidism.

Amplified TCR beta CDR3 regions came from RNA transcripts. The HTBI set primed first-round TCR CDR3 RT-PCR. TCRdb reanalysed the multiplex PCR reads using MiXCR and keeps one entry per CDR3 protein. The sample carries under 650,000 distinct CDR3 sequences, around 15% recorded once. The germline V and J ends were trimmed by 5 bases and 7 bases, with 12 bases remaining between them. This CDR3 spans 12 amino acids. CDR1 DFQATT and CDR2 SNEGSKA come from the germline V gene (reference sequence). The sequence derives from a woman aged 30 to 39 with Graves' hyperthyroidism. Sample: blood. V gene TRBV20-1 combines with J gene TRBJ2-1; no clear D gene. CDR3 region: CSAVPAQNEQFF. The CDR3 DNA sequence: TGCAGTGCTGTCCCAGCTCAGAATGAGCAGTTCTTC.